This T cell receptor (beta chain) is drawn from a study of PD-1 blockade in classical Hodgkin lymphoma. Study-wide results and caveats: It was reported that newly diagnosed patients had less baseline TCR diversity than healthy donors. Whatever underlies the repertoire differences (possibly disease activity or prior therapy) remains undefined.

Time point defined: newly diagnosed, previously untreated cHL patient sample. After PBMCs were thawed, their CD8+ T cells were isolated by magnetic negative selection. Comparison PBMCs came from previously untreated, newly diagnosed classical Hodgkin lymphoma patients. Worth noting for this clone: Its specificity is not known.

The CDR3 covers 14 residues. Germline-derived CDR1 and CDR2 are MNHNS and SASEGT. Repertoires were generated with immunoSEQ multiplex PCR, while TCRdb's copy carries only in-frame clones and drops some. Among about 5,200 clones, more than 80% were seen once, and the ten largest hold 13% to 15%. The rearrangement links TRBV6-1 to TRBJ2-3; the match to TRBD2 covers 8 bases. Sequenced input: CD8+ T cells from blood. The TCR originated in a human donor with classical Hodgkin lymphoma. CDR3 sequence: CATTGGARTDTQYF. The CDR3 region has the DNA TGTGCAACCACGGGGGGGGCTCGCACAGATACGCAGTATTTT.